What follows are 14 T cell receptor beta chains derived from one specimen sequenced in a study of radiotherapy plus CTLA-4 blockade in lung cancer. Assay used: immunoSEQ multiplex PCR; TCRdb lists only in-frame clones, some missing. The data hold around 80,000 clones, with approximately 73% observed a single time. This material consisted of peripheral blood, taken from a patient treated with radiotherapy plus ipilimumab. These receptors were collected from a human donor with non-small cell lung cancer whose response to radiotherapy plus ipilimumab could not be evaluated.

The CDR3 DNA reads as TGCGCCAGCAGATCAGGGGCTAGGGAAACAGATACGCAGTATTTT. Encoded protein: CASRSGARETDTQYF. V gene TRBV5-1 combines with J gene TRBJ2-3, with TRBD1 as a possible D gene (6 bases). Germline loops: CDR1 SGHRS, CDR2 YFSETQ. CDR3 size: 15 residues. V lost 5 bases to trimming and J lost 3 bases, with 16 bases between them.

The genes are TRBV27 and TRBJ1-4; D might be TRBD1 (5 bases). The ends were cut back, 4 bases at V and 3 bases at J, with 6 bases in the middle. Per germline, CDR1 MNHEY and CDR2 SMNVEV (reference sequence). This CDR3 region has 13 residues. This CDR3 is CASSSGANEKLFF. For the CDR3, the DNA is TGTGCCAGCAGTTCGGGGGCTAATGAAAAACTGTTTTTT.

This clone was seen only once. V gene TRBV30 combines with J gene TRBJ2-5, with 7 positions matching TRBD1. CDR3 size: 16 residues. CDR1 is GTSNPN, CDR2 SVGIG, per germline (reference sequence). Trimming removed 3 bases from V and 1 base from J; junction bases left unmatched: 11. The chain's CDR3 is CAWSARGLPSQETQYF. As DNA, the CDR3 is TGTGCCTGGAGCGCGAGGGGGCTTCCCTCCCAAGAGACCCAGTACTTC.

The chain couples TRBV7-9 to TRBJ1-2; no clear D. CDR3 size: 15 residues. The germline V gene has CDR1 SEHNR and CDR2 FQNEAQ (reference sequence). With 1 base removed from V and 2 bases from J, the gap between germline ends came to 11 bases. The CDR3 nucleotides read TGTGCCAGCAGCTTAGACAGCCCTCTAAACTATGGCTACACCTTC. Translated, it gives CASSLDSPLNYGYTF.

The CDR3 here is CASSPLRQGSTGELFF. The CDR3 DNA is TGTGCCAGCTCACCCCTTCGACAGGGCTCTACCGGGGAGCTGTTTTTT. The gene calls are TRBV18 and TRBJ2-2; 7 bases match TRBD1. Germline CDR1 reads KGHSH; CDR2 reads LQKENI. The CDR3 runs 16 residues. V lost 3 bases to trimming and J lost 5 bases; unmatched junction nucleotides: 9.

The chain carries TRBV7-3 and TRBJ2-1; maybe TRBD2 (7 bases). V lost 2 bases, J lost 7 bases, and 12 bases lay in between. Germline CDR1 is SGHTA and CDR2 is FQGTGA. The CDR3 covers 14 residues. Written as DNA, the CDR3 is TGTGCCAGCAGCTTAGCACAGGGAGGGAATGAGCAGTTCTTC. Protein sequence: CASSLAQGGNEQFF.

J is TRBJ2-2 and V is TRBV10-1; no clear D gene. CDR3 length: 13 amino acids. The germline CDR1 and CDR2 sequences are WNHNN and SYGVQD (reference sequence). V was shortened by 6 bases and J by 8 bases, with 13 bases between the two germline ends. CDR3 in DNA: TGCGCCAGCAGCGTCTCGGGTTTGGGGGAGCTGTTTTTT. Its translation: CASSVSGLGELFF.

The V call is TRBV29-1, the J call TRBJ2-1; perhaps TRBD1 as D (7 bases). The CDR3 loop spans 13 amino acids. The germline V gene has CDR1 SQVTM and CDR2 ANQGSEA. V was clipped by 5 bases and J by 9 bases, with 17 bases between them. The CDR3 DNA is TGCAGCGTTTCGGGCAGGGGGGAAGGTGAGCAGTTCTTC. Its protein is CSVSGRGEGEQFF.

The chain combines TRBV5-1 with TRBJ1-1; D gene ambiguous. V was pared by 4 bases and J by 4 bases, with 14 bases between. This CDR3 spans 14 amino acids. CDR1 and CDR2 (germline): SGHRS, YFSETQ. The CDR3 is CASSPSRAGTEAFF. The CDR3 DNA reads as TGCGCCAGCAGCCCTTCACGGGCGGGCACTGAAGCTTTCTTT.

The chain is built from TRBV11-2 and TRBJ2-2; TRBD2 matches 8 bases. With 0 bases clipped from V and 5 bases from J, the junction kept 8 bases outside the gene matches. This CDR3 comprises 17 residues. The germline CDR1 and CDR2 sequences are SGHAT and FQNNGV. The CDR3 nucleotides are TGTGCCAGCAGCTTAGAGTTCGGACTAGCTCGGACCGGGGAGCTGTTTTTT. As protein: CASSLEFGLARTGELFF.

This clone came up a few times. This chain uses TRBV5-4 with TRBJ2-5; 7 nucleotides agree with TRBD2. The CDR3 has 17 amino acids. Germline CDR1 SGHNT, CDR2 YYREEE (reference sequence). Trimming at V came to 4 bases and at J to 4 bases, leaving 16 bases not matched to a gene. The CDR3 DNA sequence: TGTGCCAGCAGCCAAGGGTCGAGCGGGGAGCCTGGAGAGACCCAGTACTTC. As protein: CASSQGSSGEPGETQYF.

CDR3 nucleotides: TGTGCCAGCAGTTTATCGTTCCAGGGGAACTATGGCTACACCTTC. Protein: CASSLSFQGNYGYTF. This sequence joins TRBV27 and TRBJ1-2; a possible D gene is TRBD1 (6 bases). The V end lost 0 bases, the J end lost 2 bases, and 10 bases lay between the germline ends. In germline, CDR1 is MNHEY, CDR2 SMNVEV (reference sequence). The CDR3 runs 15 residues.

V and J are TRBV15 and TRBJ2-6, with D unclear. V was clipped by 0 bases and J by 0 bases, with 3 bases between them. The germline V gene encodes CDR1 LNHNV and CDR2 YYDKDF (reference sequence). CDR3 length: 15 residues. The CDR3 region is CATSRDLSGANVLTF. The CDR3 DNA reads as TGTGCCACCAGCAGAGATCTCTCTGGGGCCAACGTCCTGACTTTC.

Here the CDR3 reads CASSQEGLAGETQYF. For the CDR3, the DNA is TGTGCCAGCAGCCAAGAAGGGCTAGCGGGAGAGACCCAGTACTTC. The rearrangement links TRBV4-2 to TRBJ2-5; 8 nucleotides line up with TRBD2. CDR1 is LGHNA, CDR2 YNFKEQ, per germline. After removal of 0 bases from V and 4 bases from J, the junction contained 4 bases not matched to a gene. This CDR3 is 15 amino acids long.